These 2 T cell receptor beta chains share one sample of origin, sequenced in a study of T cells expressing NK-cell markers. Reprocessing the 5' RACE reads, TCRdb reports a single entry for every CDR3 protein and omits DNA. With 250,000 to 300,000 distinct CDR3 sequences in the sample, the ten largest clones hold around 0.42%. Specimen: blood T cells: a sorted CD56 or NKG2C T cell subset, CD4+ or CD8+ T cells, or bulk PBMC T cells (not recorded which). The receptors come from a man between 18 and 35 years old in good health.

The chain links TRBV6-1 to TRBJ2-3; lacking DNA, the TRBD1 call made by TCRdb goes unchecked. This CDR3 is built from 14 residues. Germline values: CDR1 MNHNS, CDR2 SASEGT. This chain's CDR3 is CASSRAGGDDTQYF.

The V call is TRBV20-1, the J call TRBJ2-3; with no DNA, the TCRdb D assignment of TRBD1 cannot be verified. This CDR3 contains 14 residues. Germline V gives CDR1 DFQATT, CDR2 SNEGSKA (reference sequence). The CDR3 loop reads CSANPDRAPDTQYF.